A single sample gave rise to the 5 T cell receptor beta chains below, sequenced in a study of T cell repertoires in cytomegalovirus infection. MiXCR, run by TCRdb on the reads, gives a single entry per CDR3 protein. The sample includes 450,000 to 600,000 distinct CDR3 sequences, roughly a third of them seen just once. Their cognate antigens are unknown. Sample: cultured PBMCs, taken from culture after CMV antigen stimulation. The receptor set was obtained from a human donor in good health (CMV status not recorded). Some clones in this sample may be carry-over from other donors' samples.

In DNA form, the CDR3 reads TGTGCCAGCAGCTTACTAACGGCTGGGGAGAACACTGAAGCTTTCTTT. This sequence encodes CASSLLTAGENTEAFF. The chain is built from TRBV7-2 and TRBJ1-1, with unresolved D. The CDR3 has 16 amino acids. With 2 bases removed from V and 1 base from J, the gap between germline ends came to 14 bases. Germline loops: CDR1 SGHTA, CDR2 FQGNSA. The whole variable domain, filled in from reference TRBV7-2 and TRBJ1-1, reads GAGVSQSPSNKVTEKGKDVELRCDPISGHTALYWYRQSLGQGLEFLIYFQGNSAPDKSGLPSDRFSAERTGGSVSTLTIQRTQQEDSAVYLCASSLLTAGENTEAFFGQGTRLTVV.

This clonotype was observed a handful of times. V usage is TRBV4-1 and J usage is TRBJ2-1, with no clear D. Germline V lookup: CDR1 MGHRA, CDR2 YSYEKL. The CDR3 runs 14 residues. V was trimmed by 1 base and J by 9 bases, leaving 13 bases between them. This CDR3 reads CASSQVNRLGEQFF. In DNA, the CDR3 is TGCGCCAGCAGCCAAGTTAATAGGTTGGGTGAGCAGTTCTTC.

This clonotype was counted a few times. This chain joins TRBV6-1 and TRBJ2-5; 8 nucleotides match TRBD1. CDR3 length equals 15 residues. Unmatched junction bases numbered 10, after V lost 5 bases and J lost 5 bases. Germline values: CDR1 MNHNS, CDR2 SASEGT. CDR3 amino acids: CASSPDRGREETQYF. For the CDR3, the DNA is TGTGCCAGCAGTCCAGACAGGGGCCGGGAGGAGACCCAGTACTTC.

The rearrangement links TRBV7-9 to TRBJ1-2; 7 bases match TRBD1. V shed 5 bases, J shed 5 bases, and the junction held 14 bases outside the gene matches. Germline CDR1 reads SEHNR; CDR2 reads FQNEAQ (reference sequence). The CDR3 is 16 amino acids. CDR3 bases: TGTGCCAGCAGCCCGCTGGCAGGCAGGGGGTTTTATGGCTACACCTTC. It codes for CASSPLAGRGFYGYTF.

This clonotype was seen repeatedly, ten times or more. This chain links TRBV7-8 with TRBJ2-4; D not resolved. V was clipped by 5 bases and J by 7 bases, with 21 bases between them. CDR1 is SGHVS, CDR2 FQNEAQ, per germline. This CDR3 is 16 amino acids long. This CDR3 reads CASSPYWPQVGNIQYF. The DNA for the CDR3 is TGTGCCAGCAGCCCCTATTGGCCCCAGGTCGGGAACATTCAGTACTTC.